This T cell receptor (beta chain) was recorded in a study of T cell responses to AZD1222 COVID-19 vaccine. General study results and limits: Only a handful of AZD1222 recipients tested seropositive at baseline.

Concerning this clone: Its antigen is currently unknown.

The CDR3 has 14 residues. Germline CDR1 is MNHNY and CDR2 is SVGAGI (reference sequence). Trimming took off 5 bases at V and 6 bases at J, with 17 bases between the two ends. This table comes from immunoSEQ multiplex PCR, and its TCRdb copy is limited to in-frame clones, with some not included. The profile covers roughly 97,000 clones, with around nine tenths appearing a single time and about 2.5% taken by the ten largest. This specimen consisted of peripheral blood, obtained on day 0 of AZD1222 vaccination. The chain is built from TRBV6-6 and TRBJ2-7, with D perhaps TRBD1 (6 bases). This clonotype originated in an adult in good health. In DNA form, the CDR3 reads TGTGCCAGCAGTCCGATGGCAGGGGCAAGCGAGCAGTACTTC. This sequence encodes CASSPMAGASEQYF.